This TCR beta chain was sequenced for a study of cytomegalovirus exposure and HLA in healthy donors. Use of 60 Vbeta and 13 Jbeta primers characterized the PCR. Assay used: immunoSEQ multiplex PCR; TCRdb lists only in-frame clones, some missing. The data contain approximately 130,000 clones, more than 75% of them singletons. In nominal health when sampled, donors likely had unrecorded immune exposures nonetheless. V lost 5 bases to trimming and J lost 8 bases, with 25 bases between them. Germline lookup yields CDR1 SEHNR and CDR2 FQNEAQ (reference sequence). The CDR3 contains 17 residues. The clonotype originates from a woman aged 25 to 39 in good health and CMV-seronegative. The chain is built from TRBV7-9 and TRBJ2-1, with TRBD2 as a possible D gene (7 bases). Input material: PBMCs. The CDR3: CASSPRNGRGHNDEQFF. The CDR3 DNA reads TGTGCCAGCAGCCCTCGGAATGGGCGGGGGCATAACGATGAGCAGTTCTTC.